A selection of T cell receptor beta chains follows, all from one sample in a study of shared clonotypes between healthy human individuals. Using immunoSEQ multiplex PCR, the repertoire was profiled, and TCRdb retains in-frame clones only, with some absent. The sample yields some 680,000 clones, less than 80% seen once. Sequences were obtained from memory CD4+ T cells sorted from blood. The receptor set was obtained from a woman in her 30s in good health. Both conserved end residues are part of each CDR3. The D gene is left open where the match is weak. Clone size is not always given. Where it is, it says once, few, many or a class for expanded clones.

clone size,V gene,J gene,D gene,CDR3 DNA,CDR3 protein
-,TRBV19,TRBJ1-1,-,TGTGCCAGTAGGCTGGACACCTTGAACACTGAAGCTTTCTTT,CASRLDTLNTEAFF
-,TRBV5-1,TRBJ2-7,TRBD1,TGCGCCAGCAGCTGGCTGACAGGGCAGGACGAGCAGTACTTC,CASSWLTGQDEQYF
-,TRBV4-1,TRBJ2-5,TRBD2,TGCGCCAGCAGCCAAGACGGGACTAGCGTGGAGACCCAGTACTTC,CASSQDGTSVETQYF
-,TRBV6-6,TRBJ1-2,-,TGTGCCAGCAGTTATTCGAAAGAGGGGAGAGGCTACACCTTC,CASSYSKEGRGYTF
-,TRBV27,TRBJ1-2,-,TGTGCCAGCAGTTTCTGGGGGCGGGGTGGCTACACCTTC,CASSFWGRGGYTF
-,TRBV5-1,TRBJ2-3,-,TGCGCCAGCAGCTTTCTTGGTGGGGACCTTTTCTCCACGCAGTATTTT,CASSFLGGDLFSTQYF
-,TRBV14,TRBJ1-1,-,TGTGCCAGCAGCCTCGAAATGAACACTGAAGCTTTCTTT,CASSLEMNTEAFF
-,TRBV7-9,TRBJ2-7,-,TGTGCCAGCAGCTTAGAGGGGCCCTCCTACGAGCAGTACTTC,CASSLEGPSYEQYF
once,TRBV6-5,TRBJ2-7,-,TGTGCCAGCAGGAGAGAGACAGGCAAATTGTACGAGCAGTACTTC,CASRRETGKLYEQYF
-,TRBV6-1,TRBJ2-7,TRBD2,TGTGCCAGCAGTGAATTGTTGCGGGAGGTCTACGAGCAGTACTTC,CASSELLREVYEQYF
-,TRBV7-9,TRBJ2-2,-,TGTGCCAGCAGCTTAGTTGGGAGCGGGGAGCTGTTTTTT,CASSLVGSGELFF
-,TRBV2,TRBJ2-6,-,TGTGCCAGCAGTTTACAGGGTTATAGTGGGGCCAACGTCCTGACTTTC,CASSLQGYSGANVLTF
-,TRBV29-1,TRBJ2-3,-,TGCAGCGTTGATCAAAAGGGGGGGGACCGCCTATCCAGCACAGATACGCAGTATTTT,CSVDQKGGDRLSSTDTQYF
-,TRBV4-1,TRBJ1-5,TRBD1,TGCGCCAGCAGCCATACCGGGACAGTAAGCAATCAGCCCCAGCATTTT,CASSHTGTVSNQPQHF
once,TRBV6-5,TRBJ1-2,-,TGTGCCAGCAGTTCGAGATTAACAGTGACCCTTTATGGCTACACCTTC,CASSSRLTVTLYGYTF
-,TRBV9,TRBJ2-3,-,TGTGCCAGCAGCGTACGTAGCGGAAGCACAGATACGCAGTATTTT,CASSVRSGSTDTQYF
-,TRBV11-3,TRBJ2-1,-,TGTGCCAGCAGCTTAGATGGGGGGACCAATGAGCAGTTCTTC,CASSLDGGTNEQFF
-,TRBV6-5,TRBJ2-1,-,TGTGCCAGCAGTTACTCGTCAGGGGATTCTTCCGATGAGCAGTTCTTC,CASSYSSGDSSDEQFF
few,TRBV11-2,TRBJ1-1,-,TGTGCCAGCAGCCTCAAAGGAGGGGAAAAAGGAGCTTTCTTT,CASSLKGGEKGAFF
-,TRBV28,TRBJ2-1,TRBD2,TGTGCCAGCAGGACCCCACTAGCGGGAGCCCACCAGGATGAGCAGTTCTTC,CASRTPLAGAHQDEQFF
-,TRBV27,TRBJ2-7,TRBD1,TGTGCCAGCAGTCCACAGGGGGCGCGATACGAGCAGTACTTC,CASSPQGARYEQYF
once,TRBV30,TRBJ2-5,TRBD1,TGTGCCTGGGAAGACCCAGGGGGCCGGGAGACCCAGTACTTC,CAWEDPGGRETQYF
many,TRBV7-2,TRBJ2-2,-,TGTGCCAGCAGCTTTGGGCAGCTAGACACCGGGGAGCTGTTTTTT,CASSFGQLDTGELFF
few,TRBV11-2,TRBJ2-5,-,TGTGCCAGCAGCTTAGATTCAGTCCGAGAGACCCAGTACTTC,CASSLDSVRETQYF
-,TRBV19,TRBJ2-2,TRBD2,TGTGCCACTTCGACTAGCGGGATTGTCGGGGAGCTGTTTTTT,CATSTSGIVGELFF
-,TRBV5-4,TRBJ1-2,-,TGTGCCAGCAGCTTGAGGAGGATTTCGTTTAACTATGGCTACACCTTC,CASSLRRISFNYGYTF
-,TRBV5-1,TRBJ2-1,-,TGCGCCAGCTGCCGTGATAGCTCCTACAATGAGCAGTTCTTC,CASCRDSSYNEQFF
-,TRBV10-3,TRBJ1-1,TRBD1,TGTGCCATCAGTTCCCGGGACAGAAAGAACACTGAAGCTTTCTTT,CAISSRDRKNTEAFF
-,TRBV15,TRBJ2-3,TRBD2,TGTGCCACCAGCAGAGGCTGGGGACTTAGCGGGAAAACAGATACGCAGTATTTT,CATSRGWGLSGKTDTQYF
many,TRBV5-4,TRBJ2-3,TRBD1,TGTGCCAGCAGCTTCCGACAGGGGGCGGGTGATACGCAGTATTTT,CASSFRQGAGDTQYF
-,TRBV5-1,TRBJ2-5,-,TGCGCCAGCAGCGGGTTGGGGGGCGGTGGTCAAGAGACCCAGTACTTC,CASSGLGGGGQETQYF
-,TRBV27,TRBJ2-7,-,TGTGCCAGCAGTTTAGCACAGACTAGGAGAGAGCAGTACTTC,CASSLAQTRREQYF
-,TRBV4-1,TRBJ1-2,TRBD1,TGCGCCAGCAGCCCCGCGATGAGACAGGGAAGAATCGGCTACACCTTC,CASSPAMRQGRIGYTF
-,TRBV6-4,TRBJ1-2,-,TGTGCCAGCAGTCCTGACTGGCAATCTAACTATGGCTACACCTTC,CASSPDWQSNYGYTF
-,TRBV27,TRBJ1-1,-,TGTGCCAGCAGCCCTGACCCGAAACGAAAGGCTTTCTTT,CASSPDPKRKAFF
-,TRBV10-3,TRBJ2-7,-,TGTGCCATCAGTGACATCGACTACGAGCAGTACTTC,CAISDIDYEQYF